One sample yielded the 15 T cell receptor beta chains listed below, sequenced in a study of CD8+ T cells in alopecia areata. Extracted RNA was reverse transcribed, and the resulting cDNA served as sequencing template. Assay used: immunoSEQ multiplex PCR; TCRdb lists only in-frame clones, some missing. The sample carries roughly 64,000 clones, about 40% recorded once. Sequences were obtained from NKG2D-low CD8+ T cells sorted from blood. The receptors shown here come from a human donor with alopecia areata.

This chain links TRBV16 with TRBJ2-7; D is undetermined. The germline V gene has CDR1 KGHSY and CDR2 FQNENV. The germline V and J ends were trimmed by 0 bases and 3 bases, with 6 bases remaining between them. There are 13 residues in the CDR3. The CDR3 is CASSQSGSYEQYF. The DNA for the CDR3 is TGTGCCAGCAGCCAATCGGGCAGCTACGAGCAGTACTTC.

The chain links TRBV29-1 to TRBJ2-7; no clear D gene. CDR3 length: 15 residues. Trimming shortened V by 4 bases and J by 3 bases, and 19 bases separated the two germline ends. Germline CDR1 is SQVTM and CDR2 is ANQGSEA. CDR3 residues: CSVVGHWGAHYEQYF. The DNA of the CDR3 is TGCAGCGTTGTCGGGCACTGGGGTGCCCACTACGAGCAGTACTTC.

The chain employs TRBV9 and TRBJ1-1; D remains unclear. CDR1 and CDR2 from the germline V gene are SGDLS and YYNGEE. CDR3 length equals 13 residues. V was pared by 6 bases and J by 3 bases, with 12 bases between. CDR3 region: CASIQDLDTEAFF. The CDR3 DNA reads TGTGCCAGCATTCAGGATTTGGACACTGAAGCTTTCTTT.

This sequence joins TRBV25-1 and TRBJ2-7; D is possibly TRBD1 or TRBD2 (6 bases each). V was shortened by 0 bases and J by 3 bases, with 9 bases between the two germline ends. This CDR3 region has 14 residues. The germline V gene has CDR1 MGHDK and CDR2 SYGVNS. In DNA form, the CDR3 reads TGTGCCAGCAGTGAATATGGGGGGCTCTACGAGCAGTACTTC. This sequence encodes CASSEYGGLYEQYF.

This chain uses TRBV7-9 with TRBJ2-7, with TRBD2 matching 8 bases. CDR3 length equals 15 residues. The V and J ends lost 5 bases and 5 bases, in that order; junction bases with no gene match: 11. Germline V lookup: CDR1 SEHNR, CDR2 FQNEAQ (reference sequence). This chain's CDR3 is CASSPPVSGVDEQYF. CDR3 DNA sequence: TGTGCCAGCAGCCCGCCCGTTAGCGGGGTCGACGAGCAGTACTTC.

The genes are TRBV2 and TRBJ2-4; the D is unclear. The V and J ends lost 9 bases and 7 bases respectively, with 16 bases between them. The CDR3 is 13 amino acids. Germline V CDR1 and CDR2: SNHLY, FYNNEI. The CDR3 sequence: CARKRDPGNIQYF. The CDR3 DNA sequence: TGTGCCAGAAAAAGAGACCCGGGCAACATTCAGTACTTC.

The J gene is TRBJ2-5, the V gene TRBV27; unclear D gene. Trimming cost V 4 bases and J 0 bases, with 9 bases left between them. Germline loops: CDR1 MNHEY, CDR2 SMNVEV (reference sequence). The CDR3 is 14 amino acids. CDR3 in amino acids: CASSSNGNQETQYF. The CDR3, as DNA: TGTGCCAGCAGTTCCAATGGGAACCAAGAGACCCAGTACTTC.

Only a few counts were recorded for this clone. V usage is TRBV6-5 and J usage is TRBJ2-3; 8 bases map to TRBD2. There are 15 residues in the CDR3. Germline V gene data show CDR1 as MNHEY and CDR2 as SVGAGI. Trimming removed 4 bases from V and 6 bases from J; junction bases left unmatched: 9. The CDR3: CASSSGRAILDTQYF. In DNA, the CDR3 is TGTGCCAGCAGTTCCGGGAGGGCCATTTTGGATACGCAGTATTTT.

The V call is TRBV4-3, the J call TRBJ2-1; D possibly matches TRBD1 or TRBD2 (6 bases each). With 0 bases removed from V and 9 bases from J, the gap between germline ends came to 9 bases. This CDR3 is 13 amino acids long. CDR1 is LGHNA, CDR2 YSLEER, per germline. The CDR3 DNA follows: TGCGCCAGCAGCCAAGAACAGGGAGGTGAGCAGTTCTTC. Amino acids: CASSQEQGGEQFF.

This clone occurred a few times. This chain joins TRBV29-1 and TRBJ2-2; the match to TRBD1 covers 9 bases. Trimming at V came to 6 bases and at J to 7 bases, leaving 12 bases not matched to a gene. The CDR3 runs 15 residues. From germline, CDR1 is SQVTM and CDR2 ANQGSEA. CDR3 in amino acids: CSVRDKQGAGGELFF. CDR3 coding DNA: TGCAGCGTGAGAGACAAACAGGGGGCTGGCGGGGAGCTGTTTTTT.

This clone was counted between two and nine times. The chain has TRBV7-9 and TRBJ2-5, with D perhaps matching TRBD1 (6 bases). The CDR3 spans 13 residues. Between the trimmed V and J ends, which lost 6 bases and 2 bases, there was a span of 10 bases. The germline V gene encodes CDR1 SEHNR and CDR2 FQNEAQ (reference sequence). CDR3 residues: CASRGGFQETQYF. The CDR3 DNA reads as TGTGCCAGCAGAGGGGGATTTCAAGAGACCCAGTACTTC.

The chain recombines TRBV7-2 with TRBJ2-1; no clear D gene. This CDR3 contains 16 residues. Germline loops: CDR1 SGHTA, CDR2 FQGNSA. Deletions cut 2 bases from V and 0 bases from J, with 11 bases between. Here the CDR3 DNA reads TGTGCCAGCAGCTTAAACGGGTTCAGCTCCTACAATGAGCAGTTCTTC. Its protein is CASSLNGFSSYNEQFF.

The CDR3 nucleotides read TGCAGCGTTGACTCAGGGCACTACACTGAAGCTTTCTTT. Its translation is CSVDSGHYTEAFF. The V gene is TRBV29-1, the J gene TRBJ1-1; the D gene is possibly TRBD1 (5 bases). Looked up from germline, CDR1 is SQVTM and CDR2 is ANQGSEA. CDR3 length: 13 residues. Trimming removed 3 bases from V and 3 bases from J, with 11 bases in between.

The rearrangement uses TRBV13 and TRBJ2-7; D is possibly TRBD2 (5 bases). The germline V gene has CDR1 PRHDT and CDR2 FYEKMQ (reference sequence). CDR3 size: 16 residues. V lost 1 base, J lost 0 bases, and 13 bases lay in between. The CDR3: CASSLVGERLSYEQYF. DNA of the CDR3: TGTGCCAGCAGCTTAGTCGGGGAGCGGCTCTCCTACGAGCAGTACTTC. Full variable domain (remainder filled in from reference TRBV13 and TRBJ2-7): AAGVIQSPRHLIKEKRETATLKCYPIPRHDTVYWYQQGPGQDPQFLISFYEKMQSDKGSIPDRFSAQQFSDYHSELNMSSLELGDSALYFCASSLVGERLSYEQYFGPGTRLTVT.

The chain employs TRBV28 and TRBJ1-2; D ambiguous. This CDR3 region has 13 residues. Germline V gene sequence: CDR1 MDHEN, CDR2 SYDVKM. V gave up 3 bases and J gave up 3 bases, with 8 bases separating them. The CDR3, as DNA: TGTGCCAGCAGTTTTGAGGGAGACTATGGCTACACCTTC. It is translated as CASSFEGDYGYTF.